Listed below are T cell receptor beta chains from one sample, sequenced in a study of blood T cells in healthy people across ages. TCRdb reanalysed the 5' RACE reads using MiXCR and keeps one entry per CDR3 protein. The sample lists 700,000 to 800,000 distinct CDR3 sequences, about 42% occurring once. Input material: blood. These receptors all stem from a woman in her fifties or sixties in good health. CDR3s include the opening cysteine and the closing phenylalanine or tryptophan. The D gene is left open where the match is weak. Clone size is shown for a subset of rows, as once, few, many or a class of expanded clone.

v_call	cdr3_length	j_call	clone_size	d_call	cdr3_aa	cdr3_nt
TRBV7-3	16	TRBJ2-5	-	-	CASSSSGGHLGETQYF	TGTGCCAGCAGCTCCTCTGGGGGACACTTGGGAGAGACCCAGTACTTC
TRBV7-2	13	TRBJ1-1	-	-	CASSLSGPFGTFF	TGTGCCAGCAGCTTAAGCGGGCCCTTTGGGACTTTCTTT
TRBV7-2	15	TRBJ2-5	-	TRBD2	CASSTRASGAETQYF	TGTGCCAGCAGCACCCGGGCTAGCGGCGCAGAGACCCAGTACTTC
TRBV7-9	14	TRBJ1-6	-	-	CASSENSYNSPLHF	TGTGCCAGCAGTGAAAACTCCTATAATTCACCCCTCCACTTT
TRBV11-2	16	TRBJ2-1	once	TRBD1	CASSLVQDRRFDEQFF	TGTGCCAGCAGCTTAGTCCAGGACAGGCGTTTCGATGAGCAGTTCTTC
TRBV3-1	13	TRBJ1-2	-	-	CASSPLRVYGYTF	TGTGCCAGCAGCCCCCTGCGGGTTTACGGCTACACCTTC
TRBV20-1	16	TRBJ2-5	-	TRBD2	CSARGSTSGGGETQYF	TGCAGTGCTAGAGGGTCCACTAGCGGGGGGGGAGAGACCCAGTACTTC
TRBV12-3/TRBV12-4	13	TRBJ2-1	-	-	CASSVGQVDEQFF	TGTGCCAGCAGTGTAGGGCAGGTTGATGAGCAGTTCTTC
TRBV27	16	TRBJ2-7	few	TRBD1	CASSAKLQGAFYEQYF	TGTGCCAGCAGTGCAAAATTACAGGGGGCTTTCTACGAGCAGTACTTC
TRBV15	14	TRBJ2-3	-	-	CATSRAGFTDTQYF	TGTGCCACCAGCAGGGCCGGATTCACAGATACGCAGTATTTT
TRBV9	15	TRBJ1-5	few	-	CASSVEDGGNQPQHF	TGTGCCAGCAGCGTAGAGGACGGGGGAAATCAGCCCCAGCATTTT
TRBV4-1	15	TRBJ2-7	-	TRBD2	CASSHLAGGSYEQYF	TGCGCCAGCAGCCACCTAGCGGGAGGCAGTTACGAGCAGTACTTC
TRBV21-1	17	TRBJ2-5	-	-	CASSKVHVTGLRETQYF	TGTGCCAGCAGCAAAGTACATGTGACGGGACTACGAGAGACCCAGTACTTC
TRBV20-1	15	TRBJ2-7	few	-	CSAREPRGPSYEQYF	TGCAGTGCTAGAGAACCGCGGGGGCCATCCTACGAGCAGTACTTC
TRBV6-1	15	TRBJ2-7	-	-	CASTLNGQNGYEQYF	TGTGCCAGCACCCTTAACGGACAGAATGGCTACGAGCAGTACTTC
TRBV20-1	12	TRBJ1-5	-	-	CSASSSNQPQHF	TGCAGTGCTTCATCTAGCAATCAGCCCCAGCATTTT
TRBV7-3	16	TRBJ2-2	-	TRBD2	CASSLLAGVNTGELFF	TGTGCCAGCAGCTTATTAGCGGGGGTTAACACCGGGGAGCTGTTTTTT
TRBV24-1	19	TRBJ2-7	-	-	CATSERDTQTRSSYNEQYF	TGTGCCACCAGTGAAAGGGACACCCAGACTCGAAGCTCCTACAATGAGCAGTACTTC
TRBV5-1	15	TRBJ2-3	few	TRBD2	CASQTSGRPTDTQYF	TGCGCCAGCCAGACTAGCGGGAGGCCCACAGATACGCAGTATTTT
TRBV11-1	16	TRBJ2-1	few	TRBD1	CASSPWTGREFDEQFF	TGTGCCAGCAGTCCGTGGACAGGGAGAGAGTTCGATGAGCAGTTCTTC
TRBV29-1	16	TRBJ2-3	few	-	CSVEDGAIQGIDTQYF	TGCAGCGTTGAAGATGGGGCCATACAGGGAATAGATACGCAGTATTTT
TRBV7-9	14	TRBJ1-1	few	-	CASSLRGRDTEAFF	TGTGCCAGCAGCTTAAGGGGAAGGGACACTGAAGCTTTCTTT
TRBV11-1	15	TRBJ2-7	-	TRBD1	CASSRDRGLPYEQYF	TGTGCCAGCAGCCGAGACAGGGGGCTACCCTACGAGCAGTACTTC
TRBV10-3	13	TRBJ2-3	-	-	CAISFNVADTQYF	TGTGCCATCAGCTTCAATGTAGCAGATACGCAGTATTTT
TRBV9	15	TRBJ2-3	few	-	CASSVRPGGTDTQYF	TGTGCCAGCAGCGTAAGGCCGGGGGGCACAGATACGCAGTATTTT
TRBV27	14	TRBJ2-7	few	TRBD2	CASSLGRALDEQYF	TGTGCCAGCAGTTTAGGGAGGGCCTTAGACGAGCAGTACTTC
TRBV19	10	TRBJ1-5	few	-	CAGGNQPQHF	TGTGCCGGGGGCAATCAGCCCCAGCATTTT
TRBV5-1	15	TRBJ2-3	-	-	CASSLRWAGTDTQYF	TGCGCCAGCAGCTTGCGATGGGCCGGCACAGATACGCAGTATTTT
TRBV20-1	16	TRBJ2-1	many	-	CSARDTGRGPNNEQFF	TGCAGTGCTAGAGATACGGGCCGGGGGCCCAACAATGAGCAGTTCTTC
TRBV20-1	16	TRBJ2-7	few	TRBD2	CSARDVNSGFSYEQYF	TGCAGTGCTAGAGATGTAAATAGCGGGTTCTCCTACGAGCAGTACTTC
TRBV28	13	TRBJ2-7	-	-	CASKGGFPYEQYF	TGTGCCAGCAAGGGTGGCTTTCCCTACGAGCAGTACTTC
TRBV20-1	11	TRBJ2-3	-	-	CSATTGGTQYF	TGCAGTGCAACGACTGGTGGTACGCAGTATTTT
TRBV10-1	13	TRBJ1-1	-	-	CASSDRMYTEAFF	TGCGCCAGCAGTGACAGAATGTACACTGAAGCTTTCTTT
TRBV3-1	16	TRBJ1-3	-	TRBD1	CASSLDDRVAGNTIYF	TGTGCCAGCAGCCTAGATGACAGGGTGGCTGGAAACACCATATATTTT
TRBV30	13	TRBJ1-1	-	-	CAWSVGANTEAFF	TGTGCCTGGAGTGTAGGGGCGAACACTGAAGCTTTCTTT
TRBV20-1	18	TRBJ2-1	-	-	CSARINRGLLGAHNEQFF	TGCAGTGCTAGAATCAATCGGGGGCTCCTTGGGGCCCACAATGAGCAGTTCTTC
TRBV5-1	14	TRBJ1-2	-	-	CASSLDKGYGGYTF	TGCGCCAGCAGCTTGGACAAGGGGTACGGTGGCTACACCTTC
TRBV20-1	15	TRBJ2-1	-	TRBD2	CSAEPGTSLTDEQFF	TGCAGTGCTGAGCCCGGGACTAGCCTTACGGATGAGCAGTTCTTC
TRBV29-1	11	TRBJ2-7	many	-	CSVRLGYEQYF	TGCAGCGTGCGGCTGGGCTACGAGCAGTACTTC
TRBV11-2	15	TRBJ2-1	many	TRBD2	CASSMLAGAYNEQFF	TGTGCCAGCAGTATGCTAGCGGGAGCGTACAATGAGCAGTTCTTC
TRBV9	14	TRBJ2-3	many	TRBD2	CASSLLAGGDTQYF	TGTGCCAGCAGCTTACTAGCGGGAGGAGATACGCAGTATTTT
TRBV7-2	14	TRBJ2-7	-	-	CASSLGGKIHEQYF	TGTGCCAGCAGCTTAGGCGGGAAGATTCACGAGCAGTACTTC
TRBV5-1	14	TRBJ2-7	-	TRBD1	CASRSGTGAYEQYF	TGCGCCAGCAGGTCCGGGACAGGAGCCTACGAGCAGTACTTC
TRBV6-5	15	TRBJ2-5	-	TRBD1	CASSYSTGVRETQYF	TGTGCCAGCAGTTACTCCACAGGGGTCCGGGAGACCCAGTACTTC
TRBV5-4	14	TRBJ1-6	few	TRBD1	CASSYDRGNSPLHF	TGTGCCAGCAGCTACGACAGGGGTAATTCACCCCTCCACTTT
TRBV19	14	TRBJ2-5	-	-	CASSRTGLQETQYF	TGTGCCAGTAGTAGGACGGGCCTACAGGAGACCCAGTACTTC
TRBV7-3	14	TRBJ2-7	-	-	CASSLMGDSYEQYF	TGTGCCAGCAGCTTAATGGGGGATTCCTACGAGCAGTACTTC
TRBV27	17	TRBJ2-1	once	-	CASSFLTLSGQNNEQFF	TGTGCCAGCAGTTTTCTTACCCTTTCGGGACAAAACAATGAGCAGTTCTTC
TRBV2	16	TRBJ2-3	-	-	CASSGWDGTRTDTQYF	TGTGCCAGCAGTGGTTGGGACGGAACCCGCACAGATACGCAGTATTTT
TRBV20-1	13	TRBJ2-7	-	-	CSAKGEDYYEQYF	TGCAGTGCTAAAGGAGAAGACTACTACGAGCAGTACTTC
TRBV20-1	13	TRBJ2-2	few	-	CSASTGNTGELFF	TGCAGTGCAAGCACAGGGAACACCGGGGAGCTGTTTTTT
TRBV9	13	TRBJ2-5	few	-	CASSVGAQETQYF	TGTGCCAGCAGTGTGGGGGCACAAGAGACCCAGTACTTC
TRBV7-9	12	TRBJ1-2	-	TRBD1	CASSSGGIGYTF	TGTGCCAGCAGCTCAGGGGGAATCGGCTACACCTTC
TRBV18	17	TRBJ1-5	-	-	CANSPGGGGLGNQPQHF	TGTGCCAACTCACCTGGAGGAGGGGGTCTCGGCAATCAGCCCCAGCATTTT
TRBV6-6	14	TRBJ2-5	-	-	CASSYENSQETQYF	TGTGCCAGCAGTTACGAAAACAGTCAAGAGACCCAGTACTTC
TRBV30	13	TRBJ2-1	few	TRBD2	CAWKRDAHNEQFF	TGTGCCTGGAAGCGGGACGCACACAATGAGCAGTTCTTC
TRBV29-1	13	TRBJ1-2	few	-	CSVEKSSRNGYTF	TGCAGCGTTGAGAAGTCCAGTCGAAATGGCTACACCTTC
TRBV28	15	TRBJ2-1	-	TRBD2	CASSFSGGGSNEQFF	TGTGCCAGCAGTTTTAGCGGGGGCGGGAGCAATGAGCAGTTCTTC
TRBV9	15	TRBJ2-3	-	-	CASIVAGQRVDTQYF	TGTGCCAGCATCGTAGCGGGACAGAGGGTAGATACGCAGTATTTT